There are a few counts of the clone carrying this TCR beta chain. Other DNA sequences from this sample encode an identical CDR3 as well. This specimen comes from a study of blood T cell repertoires in COVID-19. Study-wide context: Nucleic acid was either cDNA or gDNA, and it came from T cells, B-cell-depleted T cells, or PBMCs.

Participant-given clinical history determined each cohort assignment. Profiled with immunoSEQ multiplex PCR; TCRdb holds only in-frame clones, not every one. The table lists more than 350,000 clones, 80% to 90% of them singletons. The receptor was isolated from a woman in her fifties or sixties who had recovered from COVID-19. The sample taken for sequencing was PBMCs or T cells enriched from blood (not recorded which).

The CDR3 sequence: CASSLERGGEKLFF. CDR3 nucleotides: TGCGCCAGCAGCTTGGAAAGGGGAGGTGAAAAACTGTTTTTT. The chain combines TRBV5-1 with TRBJ1-4; D perhaps matches TRBD1 (5 bases). From germline, CDR1 is SGHRS and CDR2 YFSETQ. Trimming pared 0 bases from V and 7 bases from J, leaving 10 bases between. There are 14 residues in the CDR3.